What follows is one TCR beta chain and its context. This sample is drawn from a study of OX40 agonist ivuxolimab in advanced cancers. Study-wide context: Ivuxolimab, an antibody that agonizes OX40 (CD134), was administered to the patients.

Produced via immunoSEQ multiplex PCR; TCRdb's table is partial and in-frame only. The repertoire holds 45,000 to 55,000 clones, with under 95% as singletons. People who had autoimmune disease history or systemic immunosuppression were excluded. Blood got drawn at baseline, again on cycle 4 day 1, and then on cycle 7 day 1. In germline, CDR1 is MNHNY, CDR2 SVGAGI (reference sequence). This CDR3 spans 15 amino acids. Trimming left V 6 bases short and J 0 bases short, with 13 bases between. The J gene is TRBJ2-3, the V gene TRBV6-6; D is tentatively TRBD1 or TRBD2 (5 bases each). Sequenced here: CD4+ or CD8+ T cells sorted from blood, sampled in a trial of the OX40 agonist ivuxolimab. This TCR derives from an adult with an advanced solid tumor such as melanoma, head and neck, liver or kidney cancer. The CDR3 sequence is CASSEPGDSTDTQYF. CDR3 nucleotides: TGTGCCAGCAGCGAACCCGGGGACAGCACAGATACGCAGTATTTT.